Each of the 25 T cell receptor beta chains below was sequenced from the same sample in a study of spatial heterogeneity in lung cancer. These receptors have no identified antigens. TCRdb called the 5' RACE reads again in MiXCR, with one record for every CDR3 protein. The data show about 13,000 distinct CDR3 sequences, 5.6% seen once. Study-level results: Higher tumor mutation counts went along with higher counts of expanded intratumoral alpha and beta TCRs.

As to time point: sample taken at primary tumor resection. The material was lung tumor tissue, obtained at surgery. The receptors were sampled from a female donor with early-stage non-small cell lung cancer.

In regard to this clonotype: With the library built for alpha chains, this beta chain is off target and its frequency is not meaningful. The chain couples TRBV6-9 to TRBJ2-3; 8 bases fit TRBD2. Germline assignment: CDR1 MNHGY and CDR2 SVAAGI. Trimming took 5 bases from V and 5 from J; bases not matched to a gene: 9. The CDR3 is 15 amino acids. The CDR3 nucleotides read TGTGCCAGCAGTAAATACGGGACTAGTGGAGATACGCAGTATTTT. As protein: CASSKYGTSGDTQYF.

In its sample, this clonotype was seen many times. Being off target in a library aimed at alpha chains, this beta chain has a size of little meaning. CDR3 protein: CSVSRSGSTNEKLFF. The CDR3 DNA reads TGCAGCGTATCTCGATCAGGGTCAACTAATGAAAAACTGTTTTTT. This sequence joins TRBV29-1 and TRBJ1-4; TRBD1 might be the D (5 bases). This CDR3 is 15 amino acids long. Germline V CDR1 and CDR2: SQVTM, ANQGSEA. Trimming pared 6 bases from V and 0 bases from J, leaving 14 bases between.

This clonotype was counted at least ten times. This beta chain is an off-target read within a library intended for alpha chains, so its frequency means little. The chain recombines TRBV5-6 with TRBJ2-7; perhaps D is TRBD1 or TRBD2 (5 bases each). Trimming took 2 bases from V and 7 from J, leaving 13 bases between them. The CDR3 runs to 13 residues. Germline V gives CDR1 SGHDT, CDR2 YYEEEE. The CDR3 is CASSLLGEREQYF. Written as DNA, the CDR3 is TGTGCCAGCAGCTTATTGGGGGAGAGGGAGCAGTACTTC.

This clonotype has a count of ten or more. Being off target in a library aimed at alpha chains, this beta chain has a size of little meaning. The V and J genes are TRBV7-2 and TRBJ2-3; D not certain. Germline V gene data show CDR1 as SGHTA and CDR2 as FQGNSA. This CDR3 has 12 residues. V gave up 1 base and J gave up 14 bases, with 13 bases separating them. CDR3 in amino acids: CASSLVGRVGYF. The CDR3 region has the DNA TGTGCCAGCAGCTTAGTCGGCCGCGTGGGGTATTTT. Using reference TRBV7-2 and TRBJ2-3 for the parts outside the CDR3, the full variable domain is GAGVSQSPSNKVTEKGKDVELRCDPISGHTALYWYRQSLGQGLEFLIYFQGNSAPDKSGLPSDRFSAERTGGSVSTLTIQRTQQEDSAVYLCASSLVGRVGYFGPGTRLTVL.

This clonotype has a count of ten or more. The library was designed around alpha chains, so this beta chain is a stray read whose abundance carries little weight. The chain combines TRBV6-5 with TRBJ2-6, with no clear D. The ends were cut back, 7 bases at V and 2 bases at J, with 12 bases in the middle. Germline V lookup: CDR1 MNHEY, CDR2 SVGAGI. There are 15 residues in the CDR3. CDR3 sequence (DNA): TGTGCCAGCACCCAGAGACACCCTGGGGCCAACGTCCTGACTTTC. Amino acids: CASTQRHPGANVLTF.

This clonotype was found many times. As an off-target read in a library built for alpha chains, this beta chain has a frequency of little significance. The chain couples TRBV7-2 to TRBJ1-5, with TRBD1 matching over 9 bases. With V trimmed by 2 bases and J by 6 bases, 5 bases remained unmatched. This CDR3 is built from 15 residues. From germline, CDR1 is SGHTA and CDR2 FQGNSA. The CDR3 DNA follows: TGTGCCAGCAGCTTATCCGACAGGGGGGGTCAGCCCCAGCATTTT. It codes for CASSLSDRGGQPQHF.

This clonotype was observed many times. Because this beta chain is a stray read in a library intended to capture alpha chains, its abundance should not be given much weight. The chain combines TRBV7-9 with TRBJ1-4; 7 bases are shared with TRBD1. Looked up from germline, CDR1 is SEHNR and CDR2 is FQNEAQ (reference sequence). The CDR3 totals 12 residues. Trimming cost V 5 bases and J 12 bases; bases outside gene matches: 6. CDR3 sequence reads: CASSPRGQELFF. The CDR3, as DNA: TGTGCCAGCAGCCCCAGAGGACAGGAACTGTTTTTT.

This clonotype was detected ten times or more. For a library built for alpha chains, this beta chain is a stray read; little rests on its size. The rearrangement uses TRBV19 and TRBJ1-6; D remains unclear. Trimming shortened V by 6 bases and J by 0 bases, and 9 bases separated the two germline ends. There are 15 residues in the CDR3. From germline, CDR1 is LNHDA and CDR2 SQIVND (reference sequence). CDR3 nucleotides: TGTGCCAGTAGGACGGATAGCTCCTATAATTCACCCCTCCACTTT. Its protein is CASRTDSSYNSPLHF.

This clonotype came up many times. This beta chain came through as a stray read in a library set up for alpha chains, and its size says little. The chain couples TRBV20-1 to TRBJ1-1; TRBD1 matches 10 bases. CDR1 is DFQATT, CDR2 SNEGSKA, per germline (reference sequence). V lost 4 bases, J lost 11 bases, and 4 bases stayed unmatched. The CDR3 length is 11 residues. CDR3 loop: CSAMGTGEAFF. The CDR3 DNA sequence: TGCAGTGCTATGGGGACAGGGGAGGCTTTCTTT.

The sample holds many counts of this clonotype. The library was prepared for alpha chains; this beta chain is a stray read, so its frequency means little. This sequence joins TRBV11-2 and TRBJ1-5, with D unclear. CDR1 is SGHAT and CDR2 is FQNNGV in the germline V gene. The ends were cut back, 5 bases at V and 7 bases at J, with 12 bases in the middle. The CDR3 runs to 13 residues. The CDR3 sequence: CASSPQIGQPQHF. CDR3 DNA sequence: TGTGCCAGCAGCCCCCAGATCGGCCAGCCCCAGCATTTT.

This clonotype appeared many times. A library made for alpha chains picked up this beta chain off target, so its size means little. The rearrangement links TRBV5-1 to TRBJ1-1, with TRBD1 identical over 9 bases. Per germline, CDR1 SGHRS and CDR2 YFSETQ. CDR3 length: 14 residues. Unmatched junction bases numbered 5, after V lost 4 bases and J lost 4 bases. The CDR3 here is CASSIRQGGTEAFF. Here the CDR3 DNA reads TGCGCCAGCAGCATAAGACAGGGGGGCACTGAAGCTTTCTTT.

This clonotype was recorded many times. As an off-target read in a library built for alpha chains, this beta chain has a frequency of little significance. The V call is TRBV6-2 or TRBV6-3, the J call TRBJ1-1; 11 bases align to TRBD1. The V and J ends lost 6 bases and 7 bases, in that order; junction bases with no gene match: 1. This CDR3 has 12 residues. Per the germline V gene, CDR1 is MNHEY and CDR2 is SVGEGT. CDR3 region: CASRDRGREAFF. The CDR3 DNA reads as TGTGCCAGCAGGGACAGGGGGCGTGAAGCTTTCTTT.

This clonotype has a count of ten or more. This beta chain is a stray read from a library made for alpha chains; its abundance is not meaningful. CDR3 sequence (DNA): TGTGCCAGCAGCCTCCGTGGGCCCCTCACCGGGGAGCTGTTTTTT. Its translation: CASSLRGPLTGELFF. The chain combines TRBV6-6 with TRBJ2-2; no reliable D call. Trimming took off 6 bases at V and 4 bases at J, with 15 bases between the two ends. Per the germline V gene, CDR1 is MNHNY and CDR2 is SVGAGI (reference sequence). There are 15 residues in the CDR3.

This clonotype was seen ten or more times. For a library built for alpha chains, this beta chain is a stray read; little rests on its size. The rearrangement links TRBV7-9 to TRBJ2-7; 8 positions match TRBD1. CDR1 and CDR2 (germline): SEHNR, FQNEAQ (reference sequence). Germline trimming cut 5 bases from V and 5 bases from J; bases unmatched to any gene: 17. CDR3 length: 17 amino acids. CDR3 DNA sequence: TGTGCCAGCAGCGTAGGACAGGGACGCGGTTCTGACGACGAGCAGTACTTC. Translation gives CASSVGQGRGSDDEQYF.

There are many counts of this clonotype. Within a library made for alpha chains, this beta chain is off target, and its count is uninformative. The V gene is TRBV6-2 or TRBV6-3, the J gene TRBJ1-1; 9 bases map to TRBD1. V shed 5 bases and J 6 bases; nucleotides not matched to a gene: 1. Germline CDR1 and CDR2: MNHEY and SVGEGT. The CDR3 has 12 residues. In DNA form, the CDR3 reads TGTGCCAGCAGTAGACAGGGGGCTGAAGCTTTCTTT. Translation: CASSRQGAEAFF.

Many counts were recorded for this clonotype. This beta chain appears as a stray read in a library generated for alpha chains; its size is not informative. This chain uses TRBV7-8 with TRBJ1-5; 9 bases are a match to TRBD1. The germline V gene encodes CDR1 SGHVS and CDR2 FQNEAQ. The CDR3 runs to 17 residues. V lost 1 base, J lost 7 bases, and 11 bases stayed unmatched. The CDR3 region is CASSLGRDRAIGQPQHF. The CDR3 DNA is TGTGCCAGCAGCTTAGGAAGGGACAGGGCTATCGGACAGCCCCAGCATTTT.

In this sample, this clonotype turned up many times. Being off target in a library aimed at alpha chains, this beta chain has a size of little meaning. V is TRBV6-5 and J is TRBJ2-6; D gene ambiguous. The V end lost 0 bases, the J end lost 0 bases, and 6 bases lay between the germline ends. This CDR3 has 16 residues. Germline V gives CDR1 MNHEY, CDR2 SVGAGI. The CDR3 is CASSYSLLSGANVLTF. CDR3 DNA: TGTGCCAGCAGTTACTCGTTACTCTCTGGGGCCAACGTCCTGACTTTC.

In its sample, this clonotype was seen a few times. Because the library targeted alpha chains, this beta chain is an off-target read whose size means little. The rearrangement joins TRBV20-1 to TRBJ2-3; TRBD1 is a possible D gene (5 bases). V was cut by 5 bases and J by 2 bases, with 8 bases left in between. The CDR3 loop spans 12 amino acids. Germline V gene sequence: CDR1 DFQATT, CDR2 SNEGSKA (reference sequence). The CDR3 is CSAQTDTDTQYF. CDR3 bases: TGCAGTGCTCAGACAGACACAGATACGCAGTATTTT.

The sample holds many counts of this clonotype. Since the library was made to target alpha chains, this beta chain is a stray read and its abundance is not meaningful. The V and J genes are TRBV7-9 and TRBJ1-2; no reliable D call. CDR3 size: 14 residues. Germline CDR1 reads SEHNR; CDR2 reads FQNEAQ (reference sequence). V was trimmed by 5 bases and J by 5 bases, leaving 15 bases between them. The DNA for the CDR3 is TGTGCCAGCAGCCCGCCCGCAGCAGGATATGGCTACACCTTC. Amino acid sequence: CASSPPAAGYGYTF.

In its sample, this clonotype was seen a few times. As an off-target read in a library built for alpha chains, this beta chain has a frequency of little significance. The J gene is TRBJ2-7, the V gene TRBV14; D gene unclear. Germline V gene sequence: CDR1 SGHDN, CDR2 FVKESK. Trimming shortened V by 4 bases and J by 3 bases, and 4 bases separated the two germline ends. The CDR3 runs to 11 residues. CDR3 sequence reads: CASSRYYEQYF. In DNA form, the CDR3 reads TGTGCCAGCAGCCGTTACTACGAGCAGTACTTC. Complete variable domain (other parts from reference TRBV14 and TRBJ2-7): EAGVTQFPSHSVIEKGQTVTLRCDPISGHDNLYWYRRVMGKEIKFLLHFVKESKQDESGMPNNRFLAERTGGTYSTLKVQPAELEDSGVYFCASSRYYEQYFGPGTRLTVT.

This clonotype has a count of ten or more. This beta chain lies outside the target of a library built for alpha chains; its clone size means little. The genes are TRBV5-1 and TRBJ1-6, with 7 bases that match TRBD1. The CDR3 length is 14 residues. CDR1 is SGHRS, CDR2 YFSETQ, per germline. V lost 5 bases to trimming and J lost 7 bases; unmatched junction nucleotides: 6. CDR3: CASRPTGENSPLHF. CDR3 nucleotides: TGCGCCAGCAGGCCTACAGGGGAAAATTCACCCCTCCACTTT.

This clonotype was seen at least ten times. The library was prepared for alpha chains; this beta chain is a stray read, so its frequency means little. The rearrangement joins TRBV6-6 to TRBJ1-6, with D hard to call. Looked up from germline, CDR1 is MNHNY and CDR2 is SVGAGI (reference sequence). The CDR3 is 13 amino acids. The germline V and J ends were trimmed by 9 bases and 8 bases, with 14 bases remaining between them. Here the CDR3 DNA reads TGTGCCAGTTCAGGCTACGGGGATTCACCCCTCCACTTT. This sequence encodes CASSGYGDSPLHF.

Relative to its sample, this clonotype is medium-sized. This beta chain is a stray sequence in a library constructed for alpha chains; its clone size is not meaningful. V usage is TRBV27 and J usage is TRBJ2-3; D not resolved. Trimming removed 2 bases from V and 4 bases from J, with 10 bases in between. The CDR3 has 14 residues. Germline CDR1 and CDR2: MNHEY and SMNVEV (reference sequence). CDR3 nucleotides: TGTGCCAGCAGTTTACGCAGTGCTCCAGATACGCAGTATTTT. Its translation: CASSLRSAPDTQYF.

This clonotype was counted at least ten times. Being off target in a library aimed at alpha chains, this beta chain has a size of little meaning. J is TRBJ1-1 and V is TRBV7-9; D unresolved. The germline V gene encodes CDR1 SEHNR and CDR2 FQNEAQ (reference sequence). The CDR3 loop spans 12 amino acids. Trimming removed 5 bases from V and 3 bases from J, with 7 bases in between. CDR3 nucleotide sequence: TGTGCCAGCAGCCTTGAGTACACTGAAGCTTTCTTT. Protein product: CASSLEYTEAFF. Complete variable domain (other parts from reference TRBV7-9 and TRBJ1-1): DTGVSQNPRHKITKRGQNVTFRCDPISEHNRLYWYRQTLGQGPEFLTYFQNEAQLEKSRLLSDRFSAERPKGSFSTLEIQRTEQGDSAMYLCASSLEYTEAFFGQGTRLTVV.

This clonotype occurred many times. In a library made to pick up alpha chains, this beta chain is a stray read with a size that means little. The chain links TRBV20-1 to TRBJ1-1, with D possibly matching TRBD1 (5 bases). The V end was cut by 6 bases, the J end by 10 bases, with 18 bases between. Per germline, CDR1 DFQATT and CDR2 SNEGSKA (reference sequence). This CDR3 is built from 12 residues. CDR3 protein: CSAPRRGVAAFF. CDR3 coding DNA: TGCAGTGCCCCACGGCGGGGGGTTGCAGCTTTCTTT.